This TCR beta chain was observed in a study of post-analysis software for immune sequencing data. The authors incorporated unique molecular identifiers into the TCR beta cDNA libraries. T cells numbering about 0.85 to 11 million yielded cDNA molecules that totaled about 500,000. TCRdb re-analysed the PCR reads in MiXCR, keeping a single row per CDR3 protein. This table has about 540,000 distinct CDR3 sequences, 30% to 40% appearing once. As to this clonotype: What it binds is not known.

CDR1 is MNHNS and CDR2 is SASEGT in the germline V gene. Deletions cut 3 bases from V and 0 bases from J, with 8 bases between. The CDR3 length is 15 residues. Study-level points and caveats: Controls had lower frequencies than patients of roughly five TRBV segments, which included TRBV5-6, TRBV5-1 and TRBV20-1.

The rearrangement uses TRBV6-1 and TRBJ1-4; possible D gene TRBD1, 5 bases. Source material: blood. This TCR was sampled from a girl aged 2 to 17 with multiple sclerosis. CDR3: CASSEGRPTNEKLFF. The CDR3 DNA reads TGTGCCAGCAGTGAGGGACGGCCAACTAATGAAAAACTGTTTTTT.